This T cell receptor (beta chain) was retrieved from a study of neurological immune-mediated disorders. TCRdb used MiXCR to reprocess the 5' RACE reads, holding one entry per CDR3 protein. This table has roughly 90,000 distinct CDR3 sequences, 3% to 4% appearing once. This clonotype was found many times. The CDR3 has 14 residues. Germline trimming cut 2 bases from V and 6 bases from J; bases unmatched to any gene: 6. Germline V gene sequence: CDR1 DFQATT, CDR2 SNEGSKA (reference sequence). The specimen sequenced was PBMCs. This receptor was obtained from a woman aged 45-65 years with multiple sclerosis. V and J are TRBV20-1 and TRBJ2-1; 8 nucleotides line up with TRBD1. The CDR3 spells CSARWDRSPNEQFF. The CDR3 DNA reads as TGCAGTGCTAGATGGGACAGGTCCCCCAATGAGCAGTTCTTC.